These 24 T cell receptor beta chains originate from one sample sequenced in a study of T cells after yellow fever vaccination. TCRdb called the 5' RACE reads again in MiXCR, with one record for every CDR3 protein. Among some 550,000 distinct CDR3 sequences, 15% to 20% were seen once, and the ten largest hold 13% to 15%. The specimen comprised PBMCs, sampled 15 days after the yellow fever booster vaccination. The source of these receptors is a man under 40 who received the YFV17D yellow fever vaccine.

The table lists this clonotype with a few counts. The chain joins TRBV2 to TRBJ2-5; 9 nucleotides align to TRBD1. J was trimmed by 5 bases and V by 4 bases; bases with no gene match: 8. The germline gives CDR1 SNHLY, CDR2 FYNNEI. The CDR3 has 15 amino acids. In DNA, the CDR3 is TGTGCCAGCAGTGCACAGGGGGCTTTGCTGGAGACCCAGTACTTC. Encoded protein: CASSAQGALLETQYF. Drawing the rest from reference TRBV2 and TRBJ2-5, the complete variable domain is EPEVTQTPSHQVTQMGQEVILRCVPISNHLYFYWYRQILGQKVEFLVSFYNNEISEKSEIFDDQFSVERPDGSNFTLKIRSTKLEDSAMYFCASSAQGALLETQYFGPGTRLLVL.

This clonotype occurred many times. The rearrangement links TRBV11-2 to TRBJ2-3, with 13 bases lining up with TRBD2. V lost 5 bases, J lost 0 bases, and 11 bases stayed unmatched. Germline values: CDR1 SGHAT, CDR2 FQNNGV. The CDR3 totals 19 residues. CDR3 protein: CASSRAPLGLAGSTDTQYF. As DNA, the CDR3 is TGTGCCAGCAGCCGAGCCCCATTGGGACTAGCGGGGAGCACAGATACGCAGTATTTT.

J is TRBJ2-1 and V is TRBV7-8; D might be TRBD1 (5 bases). The V gene's germline CDR1 is SGHVS and CDR2 FQNEAQ. This CDR3 has 17 residues. With 5 bases removed from V and 7 bases from J, the gap between germline ends came to 24 bases. The CDR3 DNA follows: TGTGCCAGCAGCGCCTACGACAGTCCCTTATTTTTTAATGAGCAGTTCTTC. Residues: CASSAYDSPLFFNEQFF.

This clonotype was seen ten or more times. The chain combines TRBV24-1 with TRBJ2-7, with 8 bases identical to TRBD2. Losses at the gene ends were 4 bases for V and 4 bases for J; bases not matched to a gene: 5. CDR3 length equals 14 residues. Germline V gene sequence: CDR1 KGHDR, CDR2 SFDVKD. CDR3 protein: CATSDPTGGYEQYF. In DNA, the CDR3 is TGTGCCACCAGTGACCCGACGGGAGGGTACGAGCAGTACTTC.

This clonotype has just a few counts. The chain combines TRBV20-1 with TRBJ2-5; D may be TRBD2 (5 bases). The CDR3 loop spans 13 amino acids. Trimming pared 0 bases from V and 7 bases from J, leaving 12 bases between. Germline loops: CDR1 DFQATT, CDR2 SNEGSKA (reference sequence). CDR3 amino acids: CSARDTGVATQYF. The CDR3 DNA reads as TGCAGTGCTAGAGATACCGGGGTAGCGACCCAGTACTTC.

There are a few counts of this clonotype. In DNA, the CDR3 is TGTGCCAGCAGCTTGTTTCCCCAGGGTGACACAGATACGCAGTATTTT. This gives the protein CASSLFPQGDTDTQYF. V gene TRBV5-5 combines with J gene TRBJ2-3; the D gene is possibly TRBD1 (5 bases). Germline V lookup: CDR1 SGHKS, CDR2 YYEKEE (reference sequence). The length of the CDR3 is 16 residues. The V gene lost 1 base and the J gene lost 2 bases, with 14 bases spanning the gap.

The rearrangement uses TRBV9 and TRBJ2-5, with no clear D. Between the trimmed V and J ends, which lost 0 bases and 1 base, there was a span of 13 bases. This CDR3 has 16 amino acids. CDR1 and CDR2 from the germline V gene are SGDLS and YYNGEE. Here the CDR3 reads CASSVATLGAQETQYF. In nucleotides, the CDR3 is TGTGCCAGCAGCGTAGCTACGTTAGGAGCCCAAGAGACCCAGTACTTC.

The chain uses TRBV14 and TRBJ2-7; 8 nucleotides match TRBD2. V trimming: 4 bases; J trimming: 6 bases; junction bases outside the gene matches: 11. The CDR3 extends over 15 amino acids. CDR1 SGHDN and CDR2 FVKESK come from the germline V gene. DNA for the CDR3: TGTGCCAGCAGCCCCACAGCGGGAGTTTCGGTCGAGCAGTACTTC. Translation: CASSPTAGVSVEQYF.

This clonotype has just a few counts. The chain combines TRBV4-3 with TRBJ2-5; D possibly uses TRBD1 or TRBD2 (5 bases each). V lost 4 bases and J lost 5, with 20 bases in between. Germline V lookup: CDR1 LGHNA, CDR2 YSLEER. The CDR3 has 16 amino acids. CDR3 in amino acids: CASSREGQTPVETQYF. The CDR3 DNA sequence: TGCGCCAGCAGCCGAGAGGGGCAAACCCCCGTCGAGACCCAGTACTTC.

The V call is TRBV30, the J call TRBJ2-7; 7 nucleotides align to TRBD1. Germline CDR1 is GTSNPN and CDR2 is SVGIG (reference sequence). The CDR3 extends over 13 amino acids. V lost 3 bases, J lost 3 bases, and 5 bases stayed unmatched. The CDR3 sequence is CAWSRDSLYEQYF. In nucleotides, the CDR3 is TGTGCCTGGAGCCGGGACAGCCTCTACGAGCAGTACTTC.

The rearrangement links TRBV24-1 to TRBJ2-7; 12 nucleotides align to TRBD2. CDR3 length equals 16 residues. In germline, CDR1 is KGHDR, CDR2 SFDVKD. V trimming: 2 bases; J trimming: 3 bases; junction bases outside the gene matches: 4. The CDR3 loop reads CATSDSSGRALYEQYF. CDR3 DNA sequence: TGTGCCACCAGTGATTCTAGCGGGAGGGCCCTCTACGAGCAGTACTTC.

This clonotype showed up just a few times. The CDR3 coding sequence is TGTGCCATCAGTGAGTCAATTTTCACCCGTCACGAGCAGTACTTC. As protein: CAISESIFTRHEQYF. The J gene is TRBJ2-7, the V gene TRBV10-3; D is ambiguous. Trimming removed 0 bases at V and 5 bases at J, with 14 bases between. CDR1 is ENHRY and CDR2 is SYGVKD in the germline V gene. The CDR3 has 15 amino acids.

This clonotype was detected a few times. The V call is TRBV14, the J call TRBJ2-1, with 10 bases matching TRBD2. CDR3 length: 17 amino acids. CDR1 and CDR2 from the germline V gene are SGHDN and FVKESK. V trimming: 5 bases; J trimming: 9 bases; junction bases outside the gene matches: 16. DNA of the CDR3: TGTGCCAGCAGCGTCCGCTCCGGGACTAGCGTAAACGGTGAGCAGTTCTTC. Protein sequence: CASSVRSGTSVNGEQFF.

This chain uses TRBV15 with TRBJ2-5; 7 bases align to TRBD2. The CDR3 contains 14 residues. Looked up from germline, CDR1 is LNHNV and CDR2 is YYDKDF (reference sequence). The junction had 9 bases not matched to a gene; V was cut back by 6 bases and J by 5 bases. CDR3 nucleotide sequence: TGTGCCACCAGAGCGGGACTCGTGGGGGAGACCCAGTACTTC. Translated: CATRAGLVGETQYF.

This chain links TRBV5-1 with TRBJ2-1, with D unclear. Between the trimmed V and J ends, which lost 7 bases and 10 bases, there was a span of 15 bases. Germline V CDR1 and CDR2: SGHRS, YFSETQ. The CDR3 sequence is 12 residues long. CDR3 residues: CASSRSFGEQFF. Written as DNA, the CDR3 is TGCGCCAGCTCTCGCTCGTTCGGGGAGCAGTTCTTC.

Only a few counts were recorded for this clonotype. The chain recombines TRBV20-1 with TRBJ2-7; D might be TRBD1 (5 bases). Germline V CDR1 and CDR2: DFQATT, SNEGSKA (reference sequence). The germline V and J ends were trimmed by 2 bases and 7 bases, with 18 bases remaining between them. The CDR3 runs 14 residues. CDR3 sequence reads: CSARHQGNLREQYF. The CDR3 coding sequence is TGCAGTGCTAGACATCAGGGAAACTTGAGGGAGCAGTACTTC.

This clonotype appeared a few times. For the CDR3, the DNA is TGCAGTGCTAGAGATCGGGGCGGGCGAACCTACAATGAGCAGTTCTTC. Residues: CSARDRGGRTYNEQFF. V usage is TRBV20-1 and J usage is TRBJ2-1, with D possibly called TRBD1 or TRBD2 (5 bases each). CDR3 length equals 16 residues. V gave up 0 bases and J gave up 2 bases, with 14 bases separating them. Germline V gene data show CDR1 as DFQATT and CDR2 as SNEGSKA (reference sequence).

This clonotype showed up just a few times. DNA of the CDR3: TGTGCCAGTAGTATAGTGACAGGGGGCGGACAGCCCCAGCATTTT. Translation gives CASSIVTGGGQPQHF. The gene calls are TRBV19 and TRBJ1-5; 10 positions match TRBD1. Germline loops: CDR1 LNHDA, CDR2 SQIVND (reference sequence). CDR3 length: 15 amino acids. V shed 1 base, J shed 7 bases, and the junction held 4 bases outside the gene matches.

The J gene is TRBJ2-2, the V gene TRBV28; 11 bases agree with TRBD2. Losses at the gene ends were 5 bases for V and 5 bases for J; bases not matched to a gene: 7. This CDR3 has 16 amino acids. Germline lookup yields CDR1 MDHEN and CDR2 SYDVKM. The CDR3, as DNA: TGTGCCAGCAGTCTACGACTAGCGGGAAGAACCGGGGAGCTGTTTTTT. It specifies CASSLRLAGRTGELFF.

J is TRBJ2-7 and V is TRBV25-1; D remains unclear. There are 12 residues in the CDR3. V was pared by 6 bases and J by 2 bases, with 8 bases between. Germline V gives CDR1 MGHDK, CDR2 SYGVNS. The CDR3 DNA reads as TGTGCCAGCAGCGAAACTACCTACGAGCAGTACTTC. Encoded protein: CASSETTYEQYF.

The table lists this clonotype with a few counts. The J gene is TRBJ2-7, the V gene TRBV4-3; 8 nucleotides agree with TRBD2. The V segment lost 4 bases and the J segment 1 base; nucleotides outside the gene matches: 6. CDR3 length equals 15 residues. The germline V gene has CDR1 LGHNA and CDR2 YSLEER. Here the CDR3 reads CASSREVAGSYEQYF. Written as DNA, the CDR3 is TGCGCCAGCAGCCGGGAAGTAGCGGGATCCTACGAGCAGTACTTC.

This clonotype was detected only a few times. In DNA, the CDR3 is TGTGCCAGCAGCCAGACGGTCGGGGATTCACCCCTCCACTTT. Its protein product is CASSQTVGDSPLHF. V gene TRBV7-3 combines with J gene TRBJ1-6; no clear D gene. V was cut by 5 bases and J by 8 bases, with 13 bases left in between. Germline loops: CDR1 SGHTA, CDR2 FQGTGA. This CDR3 is 14 amino acids long.

The gene calls are TRBV7-2 and TRBJ2-2; D uncertain. Germline-derived CDR1 and CDR2 are SGHTA and FQGNSA. V was cut by 10 bases and J by 2 bases, with 14 bases left in between. CDR3 length: 14 amino acids. In DNA form, the CDR3 reads TGTGCCACCCAACATTCCCCTAACACCGGGGAGCTGTTTTTT. It translates to CATQHSPNTGELFF.

The chain recombines TRBV7-2 with TRBJ2-7; TRBD2 aligns across 9 bases. With 5 bases clipped from V and 2 bases from J, the junction kept 10 bases outside the gene matches. This CDR3 region has 16 residues. Germline V gives CDR1 SGHTA, CDR2 FQGNSA. CDR3 in DNA: TGTGCCAGCAGCCCCTCTAGCGGGATTCGCGCCTACGAGCAGTACTTC. It translates to CASSPSSGIRAYEQYF.